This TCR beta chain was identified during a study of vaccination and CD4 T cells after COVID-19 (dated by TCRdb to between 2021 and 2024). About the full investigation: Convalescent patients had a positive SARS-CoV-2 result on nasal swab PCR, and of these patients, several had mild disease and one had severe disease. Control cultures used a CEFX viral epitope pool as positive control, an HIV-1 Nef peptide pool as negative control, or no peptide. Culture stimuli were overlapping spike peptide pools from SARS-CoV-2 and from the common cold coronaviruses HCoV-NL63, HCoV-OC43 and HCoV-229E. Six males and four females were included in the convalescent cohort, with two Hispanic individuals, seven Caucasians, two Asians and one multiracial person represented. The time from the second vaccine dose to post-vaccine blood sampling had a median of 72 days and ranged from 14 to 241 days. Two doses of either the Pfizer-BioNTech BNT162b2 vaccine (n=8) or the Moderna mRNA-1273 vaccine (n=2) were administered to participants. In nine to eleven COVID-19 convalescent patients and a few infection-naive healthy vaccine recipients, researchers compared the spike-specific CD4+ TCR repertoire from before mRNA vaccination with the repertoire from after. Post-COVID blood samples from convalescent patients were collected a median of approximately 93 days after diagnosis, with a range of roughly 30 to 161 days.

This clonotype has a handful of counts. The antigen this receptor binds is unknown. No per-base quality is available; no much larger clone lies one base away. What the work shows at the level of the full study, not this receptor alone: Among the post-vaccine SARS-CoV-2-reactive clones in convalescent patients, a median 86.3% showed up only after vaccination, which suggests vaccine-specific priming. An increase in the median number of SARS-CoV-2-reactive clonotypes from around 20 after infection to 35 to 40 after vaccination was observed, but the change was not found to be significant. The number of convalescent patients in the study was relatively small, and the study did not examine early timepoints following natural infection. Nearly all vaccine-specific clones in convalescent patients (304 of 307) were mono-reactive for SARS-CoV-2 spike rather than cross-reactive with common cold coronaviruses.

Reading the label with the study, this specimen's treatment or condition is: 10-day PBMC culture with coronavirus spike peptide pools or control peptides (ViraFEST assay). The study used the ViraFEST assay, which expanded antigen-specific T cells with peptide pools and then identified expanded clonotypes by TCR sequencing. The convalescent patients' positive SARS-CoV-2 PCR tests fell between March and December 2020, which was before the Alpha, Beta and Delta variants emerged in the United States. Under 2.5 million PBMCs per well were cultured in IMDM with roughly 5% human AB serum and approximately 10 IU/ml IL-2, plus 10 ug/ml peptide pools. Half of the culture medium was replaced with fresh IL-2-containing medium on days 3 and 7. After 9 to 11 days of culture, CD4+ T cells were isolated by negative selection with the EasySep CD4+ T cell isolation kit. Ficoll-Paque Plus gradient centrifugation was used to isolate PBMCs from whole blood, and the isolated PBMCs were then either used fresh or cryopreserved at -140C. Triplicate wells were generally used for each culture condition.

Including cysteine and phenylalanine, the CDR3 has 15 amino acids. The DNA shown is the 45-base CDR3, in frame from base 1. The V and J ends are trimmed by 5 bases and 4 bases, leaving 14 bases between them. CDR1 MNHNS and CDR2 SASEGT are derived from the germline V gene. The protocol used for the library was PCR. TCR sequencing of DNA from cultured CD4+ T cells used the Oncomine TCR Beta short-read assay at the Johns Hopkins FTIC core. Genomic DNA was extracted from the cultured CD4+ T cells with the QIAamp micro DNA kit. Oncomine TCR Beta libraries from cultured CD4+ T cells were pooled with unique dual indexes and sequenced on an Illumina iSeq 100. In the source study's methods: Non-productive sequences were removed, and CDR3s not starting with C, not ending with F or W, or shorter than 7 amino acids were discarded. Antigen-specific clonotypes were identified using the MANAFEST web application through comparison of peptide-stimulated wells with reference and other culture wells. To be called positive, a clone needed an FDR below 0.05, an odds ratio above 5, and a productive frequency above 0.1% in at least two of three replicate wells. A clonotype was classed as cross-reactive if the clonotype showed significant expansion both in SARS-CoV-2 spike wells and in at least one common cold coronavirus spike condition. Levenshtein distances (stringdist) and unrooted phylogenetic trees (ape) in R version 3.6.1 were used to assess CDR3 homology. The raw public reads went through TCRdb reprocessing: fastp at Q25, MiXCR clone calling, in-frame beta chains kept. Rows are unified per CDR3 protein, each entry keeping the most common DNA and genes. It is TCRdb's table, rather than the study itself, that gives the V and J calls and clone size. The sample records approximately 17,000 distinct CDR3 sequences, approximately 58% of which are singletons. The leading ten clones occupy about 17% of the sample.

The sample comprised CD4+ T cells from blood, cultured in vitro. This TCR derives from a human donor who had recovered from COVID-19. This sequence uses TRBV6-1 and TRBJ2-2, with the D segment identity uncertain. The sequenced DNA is TGTGCCAGCAGTCCGCCCGGTTATAGCACCGGGGAGCTGTTTTTT. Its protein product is CASSPPGYSTGELFF.